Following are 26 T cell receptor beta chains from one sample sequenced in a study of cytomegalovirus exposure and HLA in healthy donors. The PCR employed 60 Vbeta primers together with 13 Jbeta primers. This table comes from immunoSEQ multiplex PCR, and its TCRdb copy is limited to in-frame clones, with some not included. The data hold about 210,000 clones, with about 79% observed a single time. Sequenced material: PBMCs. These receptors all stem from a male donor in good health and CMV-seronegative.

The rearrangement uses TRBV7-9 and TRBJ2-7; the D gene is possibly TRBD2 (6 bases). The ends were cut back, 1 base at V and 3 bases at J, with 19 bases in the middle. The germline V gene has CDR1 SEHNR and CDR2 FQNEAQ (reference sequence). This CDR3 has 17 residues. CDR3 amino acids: CASSLGRLGLEIYEQYF. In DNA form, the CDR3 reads TGTGCCAGCAGCTTAGGTCGTCTGGGACTGGAGATCTACGAGCAGTACTTC.

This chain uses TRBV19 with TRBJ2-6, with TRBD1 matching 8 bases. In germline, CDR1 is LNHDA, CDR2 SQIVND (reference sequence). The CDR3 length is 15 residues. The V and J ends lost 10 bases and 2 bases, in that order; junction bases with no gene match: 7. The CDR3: CATDLTGAGANVLTF. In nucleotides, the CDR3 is TGTGCCACCGACCTGACAGGGGCTGGGGCCAACGTCCTGACTTTC.

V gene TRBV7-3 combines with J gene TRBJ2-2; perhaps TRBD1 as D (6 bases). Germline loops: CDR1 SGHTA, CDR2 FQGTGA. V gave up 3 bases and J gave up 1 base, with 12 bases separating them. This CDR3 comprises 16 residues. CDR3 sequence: CASSFSGTLNTGELFF. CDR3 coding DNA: TGTGCCAGCAGCTTTTCCGGGACACTGAACACCGGGGAGCTGTTTTTT.

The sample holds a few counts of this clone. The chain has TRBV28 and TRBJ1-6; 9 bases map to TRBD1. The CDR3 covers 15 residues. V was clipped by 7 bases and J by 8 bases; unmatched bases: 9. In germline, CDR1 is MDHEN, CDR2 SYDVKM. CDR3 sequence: CASTPYRGLHSPLHF. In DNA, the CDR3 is TGTGCCAGCACCCCATACAGGGGGCTTCATTCACCCCTCCACTTT. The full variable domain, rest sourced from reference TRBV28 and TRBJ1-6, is DVKVTQSSRYLVKRTGEKVFLECVQDMDHENMFWYRQDPGLGLRLIYFSYDVKMKEKGDIPEGYSVSREKKERFSLILESASTNQTSMYLCASTPYRGLHSPLHFGNGTRLTVT.

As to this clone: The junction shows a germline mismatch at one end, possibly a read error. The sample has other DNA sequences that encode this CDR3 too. The CDR3 here is CASSYHQGNQPQHF. CDR3 bases: TGTGCCAGTAGCTACCACCAGGGAAATCAGCCCCAGCATTTT. The chain combines TRBV7-9 with TRBJ1-5, with D maybe TRBD1 (5 bases). The CDR3 runs to 14 residues. Germline V gene sequence: CDR1 SEHNR, CDR2 FQNEAQ (reference sequence).

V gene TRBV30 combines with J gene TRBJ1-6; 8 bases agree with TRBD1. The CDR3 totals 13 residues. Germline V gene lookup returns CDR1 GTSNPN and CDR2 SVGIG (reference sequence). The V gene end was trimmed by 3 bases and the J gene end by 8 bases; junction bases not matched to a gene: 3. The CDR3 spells CAWRDRGYSPLHF. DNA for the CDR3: TGTGCCTGGAGAGACAGGGGCTATTCACCCCTCCACTTT.

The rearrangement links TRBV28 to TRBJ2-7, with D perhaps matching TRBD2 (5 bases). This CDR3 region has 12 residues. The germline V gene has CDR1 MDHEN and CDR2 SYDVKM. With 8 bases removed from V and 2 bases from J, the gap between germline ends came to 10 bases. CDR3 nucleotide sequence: TGTGCCAGCCGGGATCCTGCCTACGAGCAGTACTTC. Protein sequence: CASRDPAYEQYF.

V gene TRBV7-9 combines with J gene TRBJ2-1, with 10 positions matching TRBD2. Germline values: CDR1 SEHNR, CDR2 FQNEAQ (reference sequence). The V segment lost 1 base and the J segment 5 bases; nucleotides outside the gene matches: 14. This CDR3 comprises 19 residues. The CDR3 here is CASSLDMGLARRVNNEQFF. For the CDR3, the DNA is TGTGCCAGCAGCTTAGATATGGGACTAGCGAGAAGAGTTAACAATGAGCAGTTCTTC.

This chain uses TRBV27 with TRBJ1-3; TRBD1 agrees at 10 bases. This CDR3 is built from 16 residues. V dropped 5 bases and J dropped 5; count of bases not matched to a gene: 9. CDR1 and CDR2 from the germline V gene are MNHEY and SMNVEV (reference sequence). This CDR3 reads CASSPRQGANRNTIYF. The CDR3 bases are TGTGCCAGCAGTCCACGACAGGGGGCGAACAGAAACACCATATATTTT.

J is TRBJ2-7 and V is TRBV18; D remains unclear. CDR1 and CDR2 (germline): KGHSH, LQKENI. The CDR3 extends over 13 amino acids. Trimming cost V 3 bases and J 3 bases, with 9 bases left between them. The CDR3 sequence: CASSPTLNYEQYF. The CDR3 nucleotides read TGTGCCAGCTCACCTACTCTGAACTACGAGCAGTACTTC.

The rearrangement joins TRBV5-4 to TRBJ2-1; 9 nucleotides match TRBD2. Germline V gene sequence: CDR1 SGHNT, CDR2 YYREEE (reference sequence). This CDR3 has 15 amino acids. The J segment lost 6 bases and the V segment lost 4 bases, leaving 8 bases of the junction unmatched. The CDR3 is CASSKSGGLLNEQFF. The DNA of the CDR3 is TGTGCCAGCAGCAAAAGCGGGGGGCTTCTCAATGAGCAGTTCTTC.

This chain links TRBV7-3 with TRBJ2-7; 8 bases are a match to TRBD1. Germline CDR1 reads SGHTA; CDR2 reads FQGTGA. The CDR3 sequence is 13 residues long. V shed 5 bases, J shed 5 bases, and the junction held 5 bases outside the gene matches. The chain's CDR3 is CASSPWTGHEQYF. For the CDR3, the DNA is TGTGCCAGCAGCCCCTGGACAGGGCACGAGCAGTACTTC.

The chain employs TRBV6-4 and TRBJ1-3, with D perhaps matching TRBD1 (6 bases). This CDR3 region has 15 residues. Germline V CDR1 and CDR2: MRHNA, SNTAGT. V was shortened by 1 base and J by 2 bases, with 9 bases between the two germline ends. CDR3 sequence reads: CASSDLTGAGNTIYF. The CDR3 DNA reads TGTGCCAGCAGTGACTTGACAGGAGCTGGAAACACCATATATTTT.

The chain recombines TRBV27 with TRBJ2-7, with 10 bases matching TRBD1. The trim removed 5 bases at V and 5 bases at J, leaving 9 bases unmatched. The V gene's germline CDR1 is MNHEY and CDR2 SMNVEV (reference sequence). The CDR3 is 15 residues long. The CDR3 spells CASSTLRDRGNEQYF. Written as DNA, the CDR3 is TGTGCCAGCAGTACACTCCGGGACAGGGGAAACGAGCAGTACTTC.

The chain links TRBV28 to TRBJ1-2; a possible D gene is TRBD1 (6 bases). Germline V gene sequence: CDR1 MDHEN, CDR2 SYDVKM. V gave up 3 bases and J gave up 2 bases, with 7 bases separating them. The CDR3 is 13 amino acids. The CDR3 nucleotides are TGTGCCAGCAGTTTTACAGGGAACTATGGCTACACCTTC. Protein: CASSFTGNYGYTF.

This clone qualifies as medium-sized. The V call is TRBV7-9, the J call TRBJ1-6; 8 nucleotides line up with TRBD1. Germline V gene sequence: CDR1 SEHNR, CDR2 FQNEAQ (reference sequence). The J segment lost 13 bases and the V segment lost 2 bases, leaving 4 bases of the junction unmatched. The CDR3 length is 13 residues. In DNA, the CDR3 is TGTGCCAGCAGCTTAACGCAGGGGGCCCCCCTCCACTTT. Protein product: CASSLTQGAPLHF.

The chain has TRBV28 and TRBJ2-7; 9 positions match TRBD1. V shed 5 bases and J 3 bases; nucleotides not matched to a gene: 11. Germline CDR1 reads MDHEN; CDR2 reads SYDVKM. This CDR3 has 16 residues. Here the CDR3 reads CASSPPGTGTFYEQYF. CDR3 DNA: TGTGCCAGCAGTCCCCCCGGGACAGGGACCTTCTACGAGCAGTACTTC.

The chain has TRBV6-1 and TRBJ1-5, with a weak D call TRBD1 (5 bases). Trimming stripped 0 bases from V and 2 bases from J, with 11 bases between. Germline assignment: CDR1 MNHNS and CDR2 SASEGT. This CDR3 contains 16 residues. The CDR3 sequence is CASSEAQQGGNQPQHF. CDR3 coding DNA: TGTGCCAGCAGTGAAGCCCAGCAGGGCGGCAATCAGCCCCAGCATTTT.

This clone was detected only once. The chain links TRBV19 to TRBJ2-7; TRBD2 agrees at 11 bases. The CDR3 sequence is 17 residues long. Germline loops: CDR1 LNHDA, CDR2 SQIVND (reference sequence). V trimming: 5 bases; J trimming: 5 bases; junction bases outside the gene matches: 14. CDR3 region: CASSSEGVAGGPNEQYF. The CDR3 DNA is TGTGCCAGTAGTTCGGAGGGGGTAGCGGGAGGGCCGAACGAGCAGTACTTC. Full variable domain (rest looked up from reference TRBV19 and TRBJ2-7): DGGITQSPKYLFRKEGQNVTLSCEQNLNHDAMYWYRQDPGQGLRLIYYSQIVNDFQKGDIAEGYSVSREKKESFPLTVTSAQKNPTAFYLCASSSEGVAGGPNEQYFGPGTRLTVT.

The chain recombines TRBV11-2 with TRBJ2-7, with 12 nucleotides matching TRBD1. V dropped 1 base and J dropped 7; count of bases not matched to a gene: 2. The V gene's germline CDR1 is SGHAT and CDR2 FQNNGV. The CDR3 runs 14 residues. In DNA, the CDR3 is TGTGCCAGCAGCTTAGGGGACAGGGGGCGAGAGCAGTACTTC. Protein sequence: CASSLGDRGREQYF.

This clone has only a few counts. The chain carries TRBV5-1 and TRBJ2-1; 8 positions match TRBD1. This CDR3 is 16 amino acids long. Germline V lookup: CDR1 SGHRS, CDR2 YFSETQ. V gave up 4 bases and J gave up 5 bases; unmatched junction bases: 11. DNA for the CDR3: TGCGCCAGCAGCCGGGGGTCCAGGGGGCGGGACAATGAGCAGTTCTTC. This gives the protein CASSRGSRGRDNEQFF.

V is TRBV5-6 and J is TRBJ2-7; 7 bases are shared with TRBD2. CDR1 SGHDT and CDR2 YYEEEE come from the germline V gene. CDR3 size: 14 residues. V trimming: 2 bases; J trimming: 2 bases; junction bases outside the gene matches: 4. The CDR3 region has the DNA TGTGCCAGCAGCTTTGGTGGGAGGGCCTACGAGCAGTACTTC. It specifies CASSFGGRAYEQYF.

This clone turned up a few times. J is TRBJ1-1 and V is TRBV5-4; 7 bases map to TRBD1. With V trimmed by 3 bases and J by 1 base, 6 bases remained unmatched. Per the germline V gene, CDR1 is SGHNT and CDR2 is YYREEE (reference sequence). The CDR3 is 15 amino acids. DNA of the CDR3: TGTGCCAGCAGCTCAGGGGGGACGGGGAACACTGAAGCTTTCTTT. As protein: CASSSGGTGNTEAFF.

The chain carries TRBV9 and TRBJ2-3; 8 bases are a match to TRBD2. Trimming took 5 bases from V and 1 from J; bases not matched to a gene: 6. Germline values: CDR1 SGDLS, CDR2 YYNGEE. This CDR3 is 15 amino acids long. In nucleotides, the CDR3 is TGTGCCAGCAGTAGTGTGCGGGAGGGCACAGATACGCAGTATTTT. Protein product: CASSSVREGTDTQYF.

This CDR3 is CASSKGLGTDTQYF. In nucleotides, the CDR3 is TGTGCCAGTAGTAAGGGACTTGGCACAGATACGCAGTATTTT. J is TRBJ2-3 and V is TRBV19; D perhaps matches TRBD2 (6 bases). The CDR3 is 14 amino acids. Germline V gene lookup returns CDR1 LNHDA and CDR2 SQIVND (reference sequence). V dropped 4 bases and J dropped 1 base, with 9 bases sitting between them.

CDR3 DNA sequence: TGTGCCAGCACCTCTCTTGGGGGGGCGCGGGGCTACACCTTC. Residues: CASTSLGGARGYTF. The chain uses TRBV5-6 and TRBJ1-2; the D gene is possibly TRBD1 (6 bases). The germline V and J ends were trimmed by 6 bases and 8 bases, with 20 bases remaining between them. CDR1 is SGHDT, CDR2 YYEEEE, per germline. The CDR3 spans 14 residues. Looking up the rest from reference TRBV5-6 and TRBJ1-2 gives the full variable domain: DAGVTQSPTHLIKTRGQQVTLRCSPKSGHDTVSWYQQALGQGPQFIFQYYEEEERQRGNFPDRFSGHQFPNYSSELNVNALLLGDSALYLCASTSLGGARGYTFGSGTRLTVV.